This T cell receptor beta chain was recovered during a study of cytomegalovirus exposure and HLA in healthy donors. The CDR3 extends over 16 amino acids. Germline CDR1 is SEHNR and CDR2 is FQNEAQ (reference sequence). V was pared by 3 bases and J by 5 bases, with 19 bases between. Study-wide results and caveats: Fewer N-insertions than the approximately 700-donor mean were reportedly shown by an Asian-associated ancestry cluster in a later analysis.

In the PCR, 60 Vbeta and 13 Jbeta primers were used. Method: immunoSEQ multiplex PCR; TCRdb's copy keeps in-frame clones and lacks some. The top ten clones hold approximately 7% of a sample with approximately 68,000 clones, roughly four fifths of them seen once. Only a few counts were recorded for this clone. Its specificity is unknown. The sequence was obtained from a woman aged 30 to 39 in good health and CMV-seropositive. The chain uses TRBV7-9 and TRBJ1-2, with D maybe TRBD1 (6 bases). The sequencing sample was made of PBMCs. The CDR3 sequence: CASSLGDIRGGYGYTF. The CDR3 region has the DNA TGTGCCAGCAGCTTGGGGGACATCAGGGGAGGGTATGGCTACACCTTC.